This T cell receptor (beta chain) was captured by sequencing in a study of PD-1 blockade in classical Hodgkin lymphoma. Germline V lookup: CDR1 MNHNS, CDR2 SASEGT. The CDR3 spans 13 residues. V lost 6 bases to trimming and J lost 4 bases, with 9 bases between them. Time point: cycle 4 day 1 (C4D1), after 6 weeks of nivolumab. All patients experienced relapse after autologous stem cell transplantation, and brentuximab vedotin exposure was variable. Only in-frame clones appear in the TCRdb table, and some are missing; sequencing was by immunoSEQ multiplex PCR. The sample includes over 20,000 clones, less than 75% of them seen just once.

The chain couples TRBV6-1 to TRBJ2-2; possibly TRBD1 or TRBD2 for D (5 bases each). The sample consisted of peripheral blood mononuclear cells (PBMCs), taken before the fourth cycle of nivolumab. The TCR comes from a human donor with classical Hodgkin lymphoma. The DNA for the CDR3 is TGTGCCAGCAGGGGACCCCCCACCGGGGAGCTGTTTTTT. Its protein is CASRGPPTGELFF.